These T cell receptor beta chains were read from a single sample in a study of a mutant IDH1 vaccine in newly diagnosed glioma. The repertoire was sequenced with immunoSEQ multiplex PCR; TCRdb's copy has only in-frame clones and lacks some. The table shows more than 35,000 clones, with roughly 79% occurring only once. No cognate antigen is known for these TCRs. The sample was PBMCs, taken from a glioma patient whose treatment included an IDH1 peptide vaccine. These receptors were obtained from a man between 35 and 55 years old with glioma. CDR3s include the opening cysteine and the closing phenylalanine or tryptophan. D genes are given only for firm matches. The size entry is marked missing in some rows and otherwise reads once, few, many or a size class.

D,J,size,V,CDR3,DNA
NA,TRBJ2-7,NA,TRBV15,CATSENLLEQYEQYF,TGTGCCACCAGCGAAAACTTACTAGAACAATACGAGCAGTACTTC
NA,TRBJ2-7,once,TRBV7-2,CASSLAQGFSYEQYF,TGTGCCAGCAGCTTAGCGCAGGGGTTCTCCTACGAGCAGTACTTC
NA,TRBJ2-1,NA,TRBV5-1,CASSPGRQLFSYNEQFF,TGCGCCAGCAGCCCGGGCCGACAGCTTTTCTCCTACAATGAGCAGTTCTTC
NA,TRBJ2-7,NA,TRBV6-6,CASSYVSAGAPGEQYF,TGTGCCAGCAGTTACGTGTCGGCGGGGGCCCCCGGCGAGCAGTACTTC
TRBD2,TRBJ2-5,NA,TRBV7-8,CASSLESGGASETQYF,TGTGCCAGCAGCTTAGAGAGCGGGGGGGCCTCAGAGACCCAGTACTTC
TRBD1,TRBJ2-7,NA,TRBV7-8,CASSSHGQGAYEQYF,TGTGCCAGCAGCTCCCACGGACAGGGAGCGTACGAGCAGTACTTC
NA,TRBJ1-2,NA,TRBV10-1,CASSESAGTDHGYTF,TGCGCCAGCAGTGAGTCGGCAGGTACCGATCACGGCTACACCTTC
TRBD1,TRBJ1-5,once,TRBV6-1,CASSESGQGGSNQPQHF,TGTGCCAGCAGTGAATCGGGACAGGGTGGTAGCAATCAGCCCCAGCATTTT
NA,TRBJ2-7,NA,TRBV4-3,CASSQEGRGDEQYF,TGCGCCAGCAGCCAAGAAGGGAGGGGGGACGAGCAGTACTTC
NA,TRBJ2-3,NA,TRBV29-1,CSVEGRTSTDTQYF,TGCAGCGTTGAAGGTAGAACTAGCACAGATACGCAGTATTTT
TRBD2,TRBJ2-1,NA,TRBV6-5,CASSYYSGSSYNEQFF,TGTGCCAGCAGTTACTATAGCGGGAGCTCCTACAATGAGCAGTTCTTC
TRBD1,TRBJ1-1,NA,TRBV7-2,CASSADRGTEAFF,TGTGCCAGCAGCGCAGACAGGGGCACTGAAGCTTTCTTT
NA,TRBJ1-3,NA,TRBV19,CASSIGGPSSGNTIYF,TGTGCCAGTAGTATTGGTGGCCCCTCCTCTGGAAACACCATATATTTT
TRBD2,TRBJ2-3,NA,TRBV7-9,CASSAGLAGGTDTQYF,TGTGCCAGCAGCGCGGGACTAGCGGGAGGCACAGATACGCAGTATTTT
NA,TRBJ1-1,NA,TRBV19,CASSMLRGTEAFF,TGTGCCAGTAGTATGTTGAGGGGCACTGAAGCTTTCTTT
TRBD2,TRBJ2-7,NA,TRBV7-6,CASSQGLAGGRAYYEQYF,TGTGCCAGCAGCCAAGGACTAGCGGGTGGAAGAGCCTACTACGAGCAGTACTTC
TRBD1,TRBJ2-2,NA,TRBV2,CASIGTGFDTGELFF,TGTGCCAGTATCGGGACAGGGTTTGACACCGGGGAGCTGTTTTTT
NA,TRBJ1-3,NA,TRBV19,CASPQSTGATGNTIYF,TGTGCCAGTCCTCAGTCCACGGGGGCGACTGGAAACACCATATATTTT
TRBD1,TRBJ2-7,NA,TRBV13,CASSLSGTGVYEQYF,TGTGCCAGCAGCTTAAGCGGGACAGGGGTCTACGAGCAGTACTTC
NA,TRBJ2-5,NA,TRBV5-6,CASSLGRQKETQYF,TGTGCCAGCAGCTTGGGGCGACAGAAAGAGACCCAGTACTTC
NA,TRBJ1-2,NA,TRBV15,CATSSPDSVLGYTF,TGTGCCACCAGCAGTCCCGACAGTGTCCTGGGCTACACCTTC
NA,TRBJ2-7,NA,TRBV11-3,CASSYPGVSSYEQYF,TGTGCCAGCAGTTACCCAGGCGTTAGCTCCTACGAGCAGTACTTC
NA,TRBJ2-7,NA,TRBV5-4,CASSPDGYEQYF,TGTGCCAGCAGCCCGGACGGCTACGAGCAGTACTTC
NA,TRBJ1-1,NA,TRBV6-5,CASSYAGGTEAFF,TGTGCCAGCAGTTACGCGGGAGGAACTGAAGCTTTCTTT
TRBD1,TRBJ2-4,NA,TRBV5-5,CASSGGTGLAKNIQYF,TGTGCCAGCAGCGGCGGGACAGGCCTAGCCAAAAACATTCAGTACTTC
TRBD2,TRBJ2-3,once,TRBV19,CASSISGGHTDTQYF,TGTGCCAGTAGTATTAGCGGGGGGCACACAGATACGCAGTATTTT
NA,TRBJ1-2,NA,TRBV4-3,CASSQDQGGYGYTF,TGCGCCAGCAGCCAAGATCAAGGAGGCTATGGCTACACCTTC
NA,TRBJ1-2,NA,TRBV19,CASTVAPNYGYTF,TGTGCCAGTACCGTCGCACCTAACTATGGCTACACCTTC
TRBD2,TRBJ2-7,NA,TRBV13,CASSTASGRVYEQYF,TGTGCCAGCAGCACTGCCAGCGGGAGAGTCTACGAGCAGTACTTC
NA,TRBJ1-1,NA,TRBV2,CASRPYTEAFF,TGTGCCAGCAGGCCCTACACTGAAGCTTTCTTT
NA,TRBJ1-5,few,TRBV4-1,CASSQPFDSNQPQHF,TGCGCCAGCAGCCAGCCTTTTGATAGCAATCAGCCCCAGCATTTT
TRBD1,TRBJ1-1,few,TRBV6-1,CASGDQGQGNTEAFF,TGTGCCAGCGGCGACCAGGGACAGGGGAACACTGAAGCTTTCTTT
NA,TRBJ2-1,once,TRBV25-1,CASSRVGNEQFF,TGTGCCAGCAGCAGGGTGGGAAATGAGCAGTTCTTC
NA,TRBJ2-3,NA,TRBV6-5,CASKVFPDTQYF,TGTGCCAGCAAAGTCTTCCCAGATACGCAGTATTTT
NA,TRBJ2-7,NA,TRBV13,CASSGLVPYEQYF,TGTGCCAGCAGTGGTCTCGTGCCCTACGAGCAGTACTTC
TRBD2,TRBJ2-5,NA,TRBV30,CAWSVGSGSETQYF,TGTGCCTGGAGTGTAGGTAGCGGGAGTGAGACCCAGTACTTC
NA,TRBJ1-3,NA,TRBV28,CASTALGLGGPGNTIYF,TGTGCCAGCACCGCTCTCGGCTTGGGAGGTCCTGGAAACACCATATATTTT
NA,TRBJ1-3,NA,TRBV29-1,CSVPGRGNTIYF,TGCAGCGTCCCTGGGCGGGGAAACACCATATATTTT
NA,TRBJ2-5,NA,TRBV15,CATSKARETQYF,TGTGCCACCAGCAAAGCCAGGGAGACCCAGTACTTC
NA,TRBJ1-2,NA,TRBV30,CAWSVLGNPSYGYTF,TGTGCCTGGAGTGTATTAGGGAACCCCAGCTATGGCTACACCTTC
NA,TRBJ1-2,NA,TRBV6-6,CASTDLGRAYYGYTF,TGTGCCAGCACCGATTTGGGGAGGGCTTACTATGGCTACACCTTC
NA,TRBJ2-3,NA,TRBV6-5,CASARQAADTQYF,TGTGCCAGCGCTAGACAGGCCGCAGATACGCAGTATTTT
NA,TRBJ1-3,NA,TRBV23-1,CASLGWDRGSGNTIYF,TGCGCCAGCCTCGGTTGGGACCGAGGCTCTGGAAACACCATATATTTT
NA,TRBJ2-5,NA,TRBV19,CASSIAGRETQYF,TGTGCCAGTAGTATAGCCGGCCGAGAGACCCAGTACTTC
TRBD1,TRBJ2-3,NA,TRBV19,CASSSGTGPDTQYF,TGTGCCAGTAGTTCCGGGACAGGGCCAGATACGCAGTATTTT